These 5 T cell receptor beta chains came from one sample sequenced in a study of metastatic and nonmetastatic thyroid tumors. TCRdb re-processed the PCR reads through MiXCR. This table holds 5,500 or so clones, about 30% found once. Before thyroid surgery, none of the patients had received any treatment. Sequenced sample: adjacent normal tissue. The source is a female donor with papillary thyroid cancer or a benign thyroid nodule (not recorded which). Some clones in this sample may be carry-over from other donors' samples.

The CDR3 sequence is CSAGVGASGIPDTQYF. The CDR3 DNA reads as TGCAGTGCGGGGGTGGGGGCTAGCGGGATTCCAGATACGCAGTATTTT. The chain combines TRBV20-1 with TRBJ2-3, with 9 bases lining up with TRBD2. The CDR3 totals 16 residues. V trimming: 6 bases; J trimming: 4 bases; junction bases outside the gene matches: 14. The V gene's germline CDR1 is DFQATT and CDR2 SNEGSKA (reference sequence).

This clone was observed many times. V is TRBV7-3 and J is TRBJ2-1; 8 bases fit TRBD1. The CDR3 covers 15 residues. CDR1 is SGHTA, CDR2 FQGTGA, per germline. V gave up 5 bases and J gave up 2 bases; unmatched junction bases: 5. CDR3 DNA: TGTGCCAGCAGCCTAGACAGGGGTCCCTACAATGAGCAGTTCTTC. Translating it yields CASSLDRGPYNEQFF.

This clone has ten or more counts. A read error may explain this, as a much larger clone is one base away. The DNA for the CDR3 is TGTGCCAGCAGTTACTCTCGGGGGACTGAGCAGTTCTTC. Its translation: CASSYSRGTEQFF. The chain combines TRBV6-5 with TRBJ2-1; weak D call: TRBD2 (6 bases). Trimming took 0 bases from V and 9 from J, leaving 9 bases between them. Germline CDR1 and CDR2: MNHEY and SVGAGI. This CDR3 is 13 amino acids long.

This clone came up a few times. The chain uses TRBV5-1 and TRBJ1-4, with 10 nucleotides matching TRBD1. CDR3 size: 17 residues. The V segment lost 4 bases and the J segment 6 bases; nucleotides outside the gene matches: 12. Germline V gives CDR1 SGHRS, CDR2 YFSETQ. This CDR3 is CASSRASRGTGDEKLFF. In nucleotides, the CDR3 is TGCGCCAGCAGCCGAGCGAGTAGGGGGACAGGGGATGAAAAACTGTTTTTT.

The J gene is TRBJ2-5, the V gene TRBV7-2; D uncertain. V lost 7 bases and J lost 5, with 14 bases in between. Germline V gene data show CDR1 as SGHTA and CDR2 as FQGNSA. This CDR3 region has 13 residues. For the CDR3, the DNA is TGTGCCAGCATGAAGACTGCCTCGGAGACCCAGTACTTC. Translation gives CASMKTASETQYF.